The present T cell receptor (beta chain) was sequenced within a study of blood T cells in healthy people across ages. The use of a sample-barcoded 5' primer and a J-beta primer mix characterized a second PCR of roughly 7 to 12 cycles. Researchers report that a template-switch adaptor with 12 random nucleotides tagged each cDNA molecule. Each sample yielded at least 2.5 million CDR3-containing paired-end reads. TCRdb called the 5' RACE reads again in MiXCR, with one record for every CDR3 protein. The data contain hundreds of thousands of distinct CDR3 sequences, roughly three fifths of them singletons. Total RNA extracted from each sample amounted to at least 5 micrograms. CDR3 length: 13 residues. Trimming took off 4 bases at V and 2 bases at J, with 7 bases between the two ends. Per the germline V gene, CDR1 is MDHEN and CDR2 is SYDVKM.

This sequence was found in a man aged 35 to 55 in good health. Sequencing was performed on blood. The chain recombines TRBV28 with TRBJ2-3; D not certain. The DNA for the CDR3 is TGTGCCAGCAGTTCACAAAACACAGATACGCAGTATTTT. This gives the protein CASSSQNTDTQYF.